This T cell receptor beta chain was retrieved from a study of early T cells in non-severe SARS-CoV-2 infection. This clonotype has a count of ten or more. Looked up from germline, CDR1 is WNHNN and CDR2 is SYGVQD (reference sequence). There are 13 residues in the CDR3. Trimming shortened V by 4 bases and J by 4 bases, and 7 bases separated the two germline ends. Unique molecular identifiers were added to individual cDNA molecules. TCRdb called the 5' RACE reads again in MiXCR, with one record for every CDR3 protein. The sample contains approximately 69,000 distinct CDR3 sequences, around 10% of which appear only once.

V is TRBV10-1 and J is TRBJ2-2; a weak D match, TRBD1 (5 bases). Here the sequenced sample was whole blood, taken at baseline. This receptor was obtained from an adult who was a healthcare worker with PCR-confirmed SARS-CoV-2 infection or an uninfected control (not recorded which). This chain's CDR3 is CASSGRGTGELFF. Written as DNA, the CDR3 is TGCGCCAGCAGTGGTAGGGGCACCGGGGAGCTGTTTTTT.